The clone carrying this T cell receptor beta chain was recorded at least ten times. Full-length variable regions came from constant-region reverse primers plus semi-nested Nested Universal Primer A PCR. TCRdb recomputed calls from the 5' RACE reads with MiXCR, one row per CDR3 protein. The sample carries tens of thousands of distinct CDR3 sequences, about 25% recorded once. Naive CD4+ cells had CD25+ Tregs removed. Looked up from germline, CDR1 is DFQATT and CDR2 is SNEGSKA (reference sequence). The CDR3 runs to 12 residues. V was cut by 2 bases and J by 11 bases, with 14 bases left in between. The sequenced sample was tumor-infiltrating naive CD4+ T cells sorted from the breast tumor. Subset given: naive CD4+ T cells, CD4+CD45RA+CD25-. The receptor's source is a female donor with breast cancer. The J gene is TRBJ2-3, the V gene TRBV20-1; D may be TRBD2 (5 bases). The DNA of the CDR3 is TGCAGTGCTAGAAAAACTAGTGAGGAGCAGTATTTT. It is translated as CSARKTSEEQYF.